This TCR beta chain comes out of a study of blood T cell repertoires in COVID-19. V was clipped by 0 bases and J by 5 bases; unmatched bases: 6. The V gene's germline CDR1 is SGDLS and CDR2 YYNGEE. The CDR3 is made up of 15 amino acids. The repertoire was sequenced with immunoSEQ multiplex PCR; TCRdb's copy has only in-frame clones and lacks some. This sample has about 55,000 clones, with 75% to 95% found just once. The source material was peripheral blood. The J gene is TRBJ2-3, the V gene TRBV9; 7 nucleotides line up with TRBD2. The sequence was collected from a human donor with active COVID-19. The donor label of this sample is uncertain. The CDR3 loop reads CASSVAGGPVDTQYF. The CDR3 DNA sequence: TGTGCCAGCAGCGTAGCGGGAGGCCCGGTAGATACGCAGTATTTT. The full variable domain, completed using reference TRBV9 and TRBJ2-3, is DSGVTQTPKHLITATGQRVTLRCSPRSGDLSVYWYQQSLDQGLQFLIQYYNGEERAKGNILERFSAQQFPDLHSELNLSSLELGDSALYFCASSVAGGPVDTQYFGPGTRLTVL.